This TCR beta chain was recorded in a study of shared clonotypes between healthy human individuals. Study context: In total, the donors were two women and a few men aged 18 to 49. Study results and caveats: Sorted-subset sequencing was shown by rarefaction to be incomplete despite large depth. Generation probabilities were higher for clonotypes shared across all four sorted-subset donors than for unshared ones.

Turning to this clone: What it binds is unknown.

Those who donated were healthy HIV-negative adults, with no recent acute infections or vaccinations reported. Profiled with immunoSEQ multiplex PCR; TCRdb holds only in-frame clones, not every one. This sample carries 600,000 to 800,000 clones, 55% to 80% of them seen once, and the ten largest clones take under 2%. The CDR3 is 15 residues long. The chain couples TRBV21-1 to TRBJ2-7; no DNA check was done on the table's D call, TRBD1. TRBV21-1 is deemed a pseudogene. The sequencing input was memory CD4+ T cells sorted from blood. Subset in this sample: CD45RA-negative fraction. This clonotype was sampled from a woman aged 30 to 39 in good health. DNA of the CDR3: TGTGCCAGCAGCAAAGGAGGACAGTGCTCCTACGAGCAGTACTTC. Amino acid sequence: CASSKGGQCSYEQYF.